This T cell receptor beta chain appears in the sequencing data of a study of vaccination and CD4 T cells after COVID-19 (dated by TCRdb to 2022 to 2024). In the study overall: Every convalescent patient had a positive nasal swab PCR test for SARS-CoV-2, with mild disease in roughly 10 patients and severe disease in one. Post-vaccine blood samples were obtained a median of around 74 days after the second vaccine dose, with a range of about 14 to 241 days. The cultures were stimulated with overlapping spike peptide pools from SARS-CoV-2 and from the common cold coronaviruses HCoV-NL63, HCoV-OC43 and HCoV-229E. Control cultures used a CEFX viral epitope pool as positive control, an HIV-1 Nef peptide pool as negative control, or no peptide. Post-COVID blood samples from convalescent patients were collected a median of around 100 days after diagnosis, with a range of about 35 to 161 days. In the convalescent cohort there were six males and four females, among whom were two Hispanic individuals, seven Caucasians, two Asians and one multiracial person. The spike-specific CD4+ TCR repertoire was compared before and after mRNA vaccination in approximately 9 COVID-19 convalescent patients and several infection-naive healthy vaccine recipients. Participants got two doses of the Pfizer-BioNTech BNT162b2 vaccine (n=8) or two doses of the Moderna mRNA-1273 vaccine (n=2). Study-wide findings and limitations: Although the median number of SARS-CoV-2-reactive clonotypes went up from fewer than 25 after infection to around 39 after vaccination, the increase was not significant. Nearly all vaccine-specific clones in convalescent patients (304 of 307) were mono-reactive for SARS-CoV-2 spike rather than cross-reactive with common cold coronaviruses. The study included relatively few convalescent patients and did not analyze early timepoints after natural infection. In convalescent patients, a median around 85% of post-vaccine SARS-CoV-2-reactive clones were detected only after vaccination, and vaccine-specific priming was suggested by this finding.

Library prep was done by PCR. DNA from cultured CD4+ T cells underwent TCR sequencing with the Oncomine TCR Beta short-read assay at the Johns Hopkins FTIC core. The QIAamp micro DNA kit was used to extract genomic DNA from the cultured CD4+ T cells. The Oncomine TCR Beta libraries from cultured CD4+ T cells were pooled using unique dual indexes and then sequenced on an Illumina iSeq 100. Per the authors' processing: Non-productive sequences were removed, and CDR3s not starting with C, not ending with F or W, or shorter than 7 amino acids were discarded. The MANAFEST web application was used to identify antigen-specific clonotypes by comparing peptide-stimulated wells against reference wells and other culture wells. An FDR below 0.05, an odds ratio above 5, and a productive frequency above 0.1% in at least two of three replicate wells were required for clones to be considered positive. Cross-reactive clonotypes were defined as significantly expanded in both SARS-CoV-2 spike wells and at least one common cold coronavirus spike condition. Similarity between CDR3 sequences was evaluated in R version 3.6.1 using Levenshtein distances (stringdist) and unrooted phylogenetic trees (ape). TCRdb redid the processing of the public reads, applying fastp at Q25 and MiXCR, and retained in-frame beta chains. Each record represents a unique CDR3 protein, reported with the most common genes and DNA among its rows. For this entry, the V and J calls and clone size follow TCRdb and not the study's own pipeline. Across this sample there are around 12,000 distinct CDR3 sequences, with about 40% seen only once. Approximately 9.6% of the sample is held by the ten biggest clonotypes.

The trim is 5 bases for V and 0 bases for J, with a gap of 15 bases between the germline ends. CDR1 MDHEN and CDR2 SYDVKM are derived from the germline V gene. The CDR3 has 16 amino acids, counting the end cysteine and phenylalanine. CDR3 DNA only is kept here, 48 bases in frame from base 1. Explained via the paper, the treatment or condition label denotes: roughly ten-day PBMC culture with coronavirus spike peptide pools or control peptides (ViraFEST assay). The study used the ViraFEST assay, which expanded antigen-specific T cells with peptide pools and then identified expanded clonotypes by TCR sequencing. The convalescent patients' positive SARS-CoV-2 PCR tests were from March to December 2020, which was before the Alpha, Beta and Delta variants emerged in the United States. PBMCs were cultured at approximately 2.1 million per well in IMDM supplemented with 5% human AB serum and 8 to 10 IU/ml IL-2, with approximately 10 ug/ml peptide pools added. Half of the culture medium was replaced with fresh IL-2-containing medium on days 3 and 7. CD4+ T cells were isolated after around 9 days of culture through negative selection using the EasySep CD4+ T cell isolation kit. Ficoll-Paque Plus gradient centrifugation was used to isolate PBMCs from whole blood, and the isolated PBMCs were then either used fresh or cryopreserved at -140C. Culture conditions were generally each tested in triplicate wells.

Points on this clonotype: This clone's antigen is unknown. One base away there is no much larger clone; base qualities are not given.

The chain uses TRBV28 and TRBJ2-3; TRBD2 is perhaps the D gene, given 6 matching bases. The clonotype originates from a human donor who had recovered from COVID-19. The sequencing used CD4+ T cells from blood, cultured in vitro, collected after SARS-CoV-2 vaccination. The nucleotide sequence reads TGTGCCAGCAGTCTACTCACAGCGGGTAGCACAGATACGCAGTATTTT. Its product reads: CASSLLTAGSTDTQYF.